This TCR beta chain was retrieved from a study of T-cell memory formation after mild COVID-19. Notes on the study in general: Cross-reactive memory seemingly joined, as some responding clones were found in pre-infection memory. Shrinking CD4+ clones were chiefly CM and EM; CD8+ ones were chiefly EMRA.

TCRdb redid the calling of the 5' RACE reads with MiXCR, one entry per CDR3 protein. The sample has over 350,000 distinct CDR3 sequences, approximately 24% seen once. As for this clonotype: Its cognate antigen is unknown.

The CDR3 has 13 amino acids. The V and J ends lost 8 bases and 0 bases respectively, with 8 bases between them. From germline, CDR1 is LNHDA and CDR2 SQIVND (reference sequence). The sequencing sample was made of PBMCs or a T cell subset sorted from them (not recorded which). The chain employs TRBV19 and TRBJ2-1, with D perhaps TRBD1 (5 bases). The clonotype was recovered from an adult woman who had mild COVID-19 (a few samples of this study predate the infection). Cell type and time point are not known. The CDR3 sequence: CASGALSYNEQFF. The CDR3 DNA sequence: TGTGCCAGTGGGGCCCTCTCCTACAATGAGCAGTTCTTC.